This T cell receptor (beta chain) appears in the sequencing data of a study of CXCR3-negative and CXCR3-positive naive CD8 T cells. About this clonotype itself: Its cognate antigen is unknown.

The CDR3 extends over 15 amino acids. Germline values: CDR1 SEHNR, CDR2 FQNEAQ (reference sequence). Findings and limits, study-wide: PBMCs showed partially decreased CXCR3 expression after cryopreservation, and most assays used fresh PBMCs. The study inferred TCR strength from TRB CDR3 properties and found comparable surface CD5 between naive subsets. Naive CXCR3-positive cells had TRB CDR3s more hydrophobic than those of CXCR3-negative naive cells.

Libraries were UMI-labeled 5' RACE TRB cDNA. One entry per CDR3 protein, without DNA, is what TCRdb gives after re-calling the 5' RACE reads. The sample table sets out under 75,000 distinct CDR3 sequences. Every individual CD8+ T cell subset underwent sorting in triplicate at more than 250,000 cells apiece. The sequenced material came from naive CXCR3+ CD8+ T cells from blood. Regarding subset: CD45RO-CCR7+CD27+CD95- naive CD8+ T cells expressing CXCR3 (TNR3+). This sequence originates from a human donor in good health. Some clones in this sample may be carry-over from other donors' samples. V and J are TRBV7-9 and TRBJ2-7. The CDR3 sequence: CASSLERRSSYEQYF.